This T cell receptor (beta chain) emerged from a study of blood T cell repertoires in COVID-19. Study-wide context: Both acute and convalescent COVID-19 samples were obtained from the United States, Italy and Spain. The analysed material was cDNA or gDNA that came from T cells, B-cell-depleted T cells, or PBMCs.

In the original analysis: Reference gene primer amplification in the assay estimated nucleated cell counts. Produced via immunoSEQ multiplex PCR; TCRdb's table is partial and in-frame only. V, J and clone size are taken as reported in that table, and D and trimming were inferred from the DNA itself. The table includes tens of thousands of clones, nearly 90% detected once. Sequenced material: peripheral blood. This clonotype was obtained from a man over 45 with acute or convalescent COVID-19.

The DNA for the CDR3 is TGTGCCAGCAACGCGGGAGGGTACCAAGAGACCCAGTACTTC. The encoded protein is CASNAGGYQETQYF. The chain couples TRBV6-5 to TRBJ2-5, with TRBD2 identical over 9 bases. The CDR3 length is 14 residues. V lost 7 bases, J lost 0 bases, and 3 bases stayed unmatched. Germline lookup yields CDR1 MNHEY and CDR2 SVGAGI.